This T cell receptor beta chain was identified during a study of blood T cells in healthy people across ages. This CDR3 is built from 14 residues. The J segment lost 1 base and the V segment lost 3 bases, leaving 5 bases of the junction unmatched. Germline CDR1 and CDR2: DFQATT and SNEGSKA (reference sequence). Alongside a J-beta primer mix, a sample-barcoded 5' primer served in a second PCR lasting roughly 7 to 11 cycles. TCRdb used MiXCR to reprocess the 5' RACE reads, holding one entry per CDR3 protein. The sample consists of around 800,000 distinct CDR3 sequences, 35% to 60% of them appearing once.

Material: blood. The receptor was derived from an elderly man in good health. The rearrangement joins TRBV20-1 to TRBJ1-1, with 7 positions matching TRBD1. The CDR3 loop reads CSASLTGRNTEAFF. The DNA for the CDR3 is TGCAGTGCTAGTCTGACAGGGAGGAACACTGAAGCTTTCTTT.